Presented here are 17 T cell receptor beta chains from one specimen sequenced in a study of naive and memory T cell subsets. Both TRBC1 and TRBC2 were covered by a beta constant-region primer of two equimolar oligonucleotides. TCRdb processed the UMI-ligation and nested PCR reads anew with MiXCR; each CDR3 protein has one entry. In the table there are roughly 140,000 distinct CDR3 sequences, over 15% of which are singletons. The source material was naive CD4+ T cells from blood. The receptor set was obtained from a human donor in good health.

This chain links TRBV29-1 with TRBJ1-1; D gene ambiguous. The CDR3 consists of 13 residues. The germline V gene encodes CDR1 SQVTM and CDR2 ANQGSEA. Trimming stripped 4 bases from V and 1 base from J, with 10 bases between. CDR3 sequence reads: CSVGRAQNTEAFF. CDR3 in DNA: TGCAGCGTTGGCCGGGCTCAGAACACTGAAGCTTTCTTT.

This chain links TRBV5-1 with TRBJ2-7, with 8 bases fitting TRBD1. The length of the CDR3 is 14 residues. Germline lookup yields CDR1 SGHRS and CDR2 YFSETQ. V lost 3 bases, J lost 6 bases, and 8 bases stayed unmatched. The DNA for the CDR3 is TGCGCCAGCAGCTCGATGGACAGGGTGGGCGAGCAGTACTTC. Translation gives CASSSMDRVGEQYF.

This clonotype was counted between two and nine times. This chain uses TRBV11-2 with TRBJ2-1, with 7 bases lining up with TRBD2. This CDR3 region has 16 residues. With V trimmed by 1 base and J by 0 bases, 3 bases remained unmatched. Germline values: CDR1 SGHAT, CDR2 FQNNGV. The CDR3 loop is CASSLVRGSSYNEQFF. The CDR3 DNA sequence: TGTGCCAGCAGCTTAGTCCGCGGGAGCTCCTACAATGAGCAGTTCTTC.

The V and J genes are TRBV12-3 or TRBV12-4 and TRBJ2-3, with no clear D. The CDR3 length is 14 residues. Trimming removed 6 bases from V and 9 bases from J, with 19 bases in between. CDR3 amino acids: CASSLGPPPPTQYF. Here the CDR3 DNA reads TGTGCCAGCAGCCTAGGACCGCCTCCTCCCACGCAGTATTTT.

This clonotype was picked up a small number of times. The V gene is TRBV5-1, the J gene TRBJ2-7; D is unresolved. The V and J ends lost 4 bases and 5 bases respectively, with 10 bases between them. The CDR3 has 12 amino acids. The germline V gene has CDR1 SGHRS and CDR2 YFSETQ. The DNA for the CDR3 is TGCGCCAGCAGCCAGGAAAGCCACGAGCAGTACTTC. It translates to CASSQESHEQYF.

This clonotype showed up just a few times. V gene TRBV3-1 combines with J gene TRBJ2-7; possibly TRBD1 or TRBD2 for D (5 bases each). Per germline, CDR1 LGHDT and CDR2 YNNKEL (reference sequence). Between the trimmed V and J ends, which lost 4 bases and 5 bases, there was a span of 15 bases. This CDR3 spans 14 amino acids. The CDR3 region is CASSLPGPTHEQYF. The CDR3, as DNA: TGTGCCAGCAGCCTTCCGGGACCAACCCACGAGCAGTACTTC.

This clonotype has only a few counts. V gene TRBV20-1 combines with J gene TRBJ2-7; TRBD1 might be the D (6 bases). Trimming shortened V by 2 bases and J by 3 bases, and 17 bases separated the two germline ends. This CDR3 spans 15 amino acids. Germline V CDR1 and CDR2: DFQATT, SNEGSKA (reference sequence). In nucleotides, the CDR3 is TGCAGTGCTAGACCCCGGGACACCAGACGCTACGAGCAGTACTTC. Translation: CSARPRDTRRYEQYF.

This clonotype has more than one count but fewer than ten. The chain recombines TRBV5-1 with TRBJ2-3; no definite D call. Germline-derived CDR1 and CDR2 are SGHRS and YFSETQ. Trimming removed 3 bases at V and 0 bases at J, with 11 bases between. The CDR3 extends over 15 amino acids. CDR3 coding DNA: TGCGCCAGCAGCTCCGGACGGCCTAGCACAGATACGCAGTATTTT. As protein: CASSSGRPSTDTQYF.

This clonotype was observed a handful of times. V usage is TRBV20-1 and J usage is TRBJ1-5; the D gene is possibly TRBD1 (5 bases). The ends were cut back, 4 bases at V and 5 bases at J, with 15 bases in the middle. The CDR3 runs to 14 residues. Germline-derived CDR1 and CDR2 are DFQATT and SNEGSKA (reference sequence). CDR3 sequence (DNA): TGCAGTGCTATCCCCCTCCAGGGCGATCAGCCCCAGCATTTT. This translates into CSAIPLQGDQPQHF.

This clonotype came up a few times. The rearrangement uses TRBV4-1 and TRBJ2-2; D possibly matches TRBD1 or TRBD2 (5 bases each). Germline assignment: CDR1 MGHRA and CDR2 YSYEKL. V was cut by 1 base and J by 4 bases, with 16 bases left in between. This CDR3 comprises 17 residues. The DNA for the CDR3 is TGCGCCAGCAGCCAAGGAACCCGGGCAGGGAGCACCGGGGAGCTGTTTTTT. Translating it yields CASSQGTRAGSTGELFF.

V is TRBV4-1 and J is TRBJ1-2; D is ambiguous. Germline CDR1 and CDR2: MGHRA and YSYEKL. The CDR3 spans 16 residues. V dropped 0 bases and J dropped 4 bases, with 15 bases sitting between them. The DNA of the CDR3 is TGCGCCAGCAGCCAAGAACCCCGGACGGCGATCTATGGCTACACCTTC. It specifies CASSQEPRTAIYGYTF.

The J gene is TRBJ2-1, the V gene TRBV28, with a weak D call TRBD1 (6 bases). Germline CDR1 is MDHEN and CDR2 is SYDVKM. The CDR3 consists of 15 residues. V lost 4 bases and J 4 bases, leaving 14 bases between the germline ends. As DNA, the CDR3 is TGTGCCAGCAGTTCACAGGGAGCCAGGTACAATGAGCAGTTCTTC. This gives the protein CASSSQGARYNEQFF.

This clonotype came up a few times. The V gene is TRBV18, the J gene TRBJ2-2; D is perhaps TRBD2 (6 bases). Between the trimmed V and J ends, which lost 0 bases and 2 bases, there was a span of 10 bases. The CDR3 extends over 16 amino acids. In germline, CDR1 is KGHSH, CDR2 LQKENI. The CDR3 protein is CASSPPGGPNTGELFF. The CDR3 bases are TGTGCCAGCTCACCACCGGGAGGCCCCAACACCGGGGAGCTGTTTTTT.

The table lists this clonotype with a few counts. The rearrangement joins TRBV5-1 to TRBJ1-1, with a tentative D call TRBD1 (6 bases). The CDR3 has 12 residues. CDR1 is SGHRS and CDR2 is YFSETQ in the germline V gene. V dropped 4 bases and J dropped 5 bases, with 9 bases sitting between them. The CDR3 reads CASSTGLTEAFF. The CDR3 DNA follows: TGCGCCAGCAGCACAGGGTTAACTGAAGCTTTCTTT.

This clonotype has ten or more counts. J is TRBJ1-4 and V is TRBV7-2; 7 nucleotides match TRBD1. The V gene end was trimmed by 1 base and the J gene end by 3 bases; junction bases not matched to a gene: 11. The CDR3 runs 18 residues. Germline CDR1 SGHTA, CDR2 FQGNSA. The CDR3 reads CASSLGGGPRRANEKLFF. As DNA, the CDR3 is TGTGCCAGCAGCTTAGGAGGGGGCCCGCGGCGAGCTAATGAAAAACTGTTTTTT.

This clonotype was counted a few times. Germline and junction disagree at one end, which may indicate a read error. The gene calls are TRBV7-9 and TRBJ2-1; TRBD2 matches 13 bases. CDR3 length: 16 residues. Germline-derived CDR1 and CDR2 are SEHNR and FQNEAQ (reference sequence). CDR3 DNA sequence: TGTGCCAGCAGCCAAGGCGGACTAGCGGGAGCCTCTGAGCGGTTCTTC. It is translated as CASSQGGLAGASERFF.

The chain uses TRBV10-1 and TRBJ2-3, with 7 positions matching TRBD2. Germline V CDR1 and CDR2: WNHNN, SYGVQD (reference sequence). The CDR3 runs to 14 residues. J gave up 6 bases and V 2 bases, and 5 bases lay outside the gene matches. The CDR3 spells CASSESGREDTQYF. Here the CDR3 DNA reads TGCGCCAGCAGTGAGAGCGGGCGGGAGGATACGCAGTATTTT.